This TCR beta chain was captured by sequencing in a study of glioma-infiltrating T cells (dated by TCRdb to about 2016). Regarding the study in general: Glioma tissue, non-neoplastic brain tissue and matched peripheral blood mononuclear cells were used as sources from which TCR alpha- and beta-chain repertoires were sequenced. To gauge divergence between tissue and blood T-cell populations, every tissue-infiltrating repertoire was compared against the peripheral blood repertoire from the same patient. The paired cohort comprised three low-grade glioma patients, eight primary glioblastoma patients and three non-glioma patients contributing non-neoplastic brain tissue. Here is what the overall study found, with its caveats: In non-neoplastic patients, VJ-independent divergence between tissue and blood fell below expectation, whereas in all gliomas, and especially in low-grade gliomas, the divergence rose above expectation. Tissue and blood shared very few CDR3 sequences, a result attributed to high CDR3 diversity and limited sampling. The group comparisons were based on small numbers of patients: three non-neoplastic, three low-grade glioma and seven to nine glioblastoma patients.

CDR1 is given as DFQATT and CDR2 as SNEGSKA, both from the germline V gene (reference sequence). Including cysteine and phenylalanine, the CDR3 has 15 amino acids. Left in the record is the CDR3 DNA by itself, 45 bases read in frame from the first base. Unmatched junction bases come to 10, with V trimmed by 3 bases and J by 2 bases. TCR alpha and beta CDR3 regions were amplified with the iRepertoire nested amplicon-rescue multiplex PCR (arm-PCR) platform from RNA. For one-step reverse transcription and amplification, 100-400 ng of tissue mRNA or PBMC total RNA was used as input. After bead purification, a secondary multiplex PCR added Illumina adapters, and libraries were gel-purified between 200 and 400 bp. Demultiplexing relied on internal 6-nucleotide barcodes carried by the libraries. The libraries were sequenced on an Illumina MiSeq using 2x220 or 2x250 nucleotide paired-end reads. In the source study's methods: Paired reads were merged using FLASH 1.2.11 and aligned with BWA-MEM to the GRCh37 human genome, and TRA and TRB reads were then extracted. For V and J assignment, an IMGT-derived reference of cassette sequences and CDR3 motifs that included pseudogenes was used. Reads were translated in three frames, and productive CDR3s were defined by a C…FGXG motif without stop codons. A clonotype was defined as a unique combination of a V-J cassette pair and a CDR3 amino acid sequence. Reads were filtered by Hamming distance, with the threshold set by the sequence error rate of each sample in mapped regions. TCRdb's own reprocessing of the public reads used fastp at Q25 and MiXCR and kept productive beta chains. Rows with one shared CDR3 protein collapse into an entry with the most common genes and DNA. V and J calls and clone size were set by TCRdb, not the authors. This sample has 150,000 or so distinct CDR3 sequences in its table, and about 39% of those were observed once. Clones ranked in the top ten supply around a fifth of the sample.

This clonotype was seen more than once but under ten times. Its antigen is unknown. No per-base quality is available; no much larger clone lies one base away. Source material: glioma tissue, nonneoplastic brain tissue, or PBMCs (not recorded which). The source of this sequence is a human donor with low-grade glioma or glioblastoma, undergoing nonglioma brain surgery, or in good health (not recorded which). Recombination linked TRBV20-1 to TRBJ2-7; 7 bases in the middle match TRBD1. The nucleotides read TGCAGTGCTAGCAATCCGGGACAGCCACCCTACGAGCAGTACTTC. Translation gives CSASNPGQPPYEQYF.